The 2 T cell receptor beta chains below all came from one sample that was sequenced in a study of T cell responses to AZD1222 COVID-19 vaccine. Libraries were prepared by immunoSEQ multiplex PCR; TCRdb keeps only in-frame clonotypes and omits some of them. The repertoire holds 100,000 to 150,000 clones, with 75% to 90% as singletons. Sequencing used peripheral blood, obtained on day 0 of AZD1222 vaccination. All receptors come from an adult in good health.

The chain employs TRBV5-4 and TRBJ2-1; a weak D match, TRBD1 (5 bases). Germline CDR1 is SGHNT and CDR2 is YYREEE (reference sequence). V lost 1 base and J lost 3, with 17 bases in between. The CDR3 loop spans 17 amino acids. CDR3 DNA: TGTGCCAGCAGCTTGTTATCTGGGGCCCAGGTCTACAATGAGCAGTTCTTC. Amino acid sequence: CASSLLSGAQVYNEQFF.

The V and J genes are TRBV7-2 and TRBJ1-2; the D gene is possibly TRBD1 (5 bases). Germline CDR1 SGHTA, CDR2 FQGNSA. Trimming removed 1 base at V and 3 bases at J, with 15 bases between. CDR3 size: 16 residues. The CDR3 loop reads CASSLVGGEGDYGYTF. The CDR3 DNA follows: TGTGCCAGCAGCTTAGTTGGGGGGGAAGGGGACTATGGCTACACCTTC.